This TCR beta chain was recorded in a study of blood T cell repertoires in COVID-19. In the study overall: Collection of acute and convalescent COVID-19 samples took place in the United States, Italy and Spain. Sources were T cells, B-cell-depleted T cells, or PBMCs; the material itself was cDNA or gDNA.

In the source study's methods: The authors estimated nucleated cell counts from reference gene primer amplification. Some clones are missing from TCRdb's copy, which holds only in-frame ones; the method was immunoSEQ multiplex PCR. The D gene and trimming were derived from the DNA, and the V and J assignments and clone size from that table. This table holds approximately 150,000 clones, 88% found once. After removal of 2 bases from V and 3 bases from J, the junction contained 4 bases not matched to a gene. This CDR3 has 15 residues. Germline V gene lookup returns CDR1 LNHNV and CDR2 YYDKDF (reference sequence). Those enrolled in Seattle joined during active infection and were followed longitudinally afterward.

The sample consisted of peripheral blood. The TCR comes from a human donor with COVID-19, enrolled during active disease. The donor label of this sample is uncertain. The chain links TRBV15 to TRBJ2-1, with 7 bases lining up with TRBD2. This CDR3 is CATSRPGLSYNEQFF. In DNA form, the CDR3 reads TGTGCCACCAGCAGACCGGGACTAAGCTACAATGAGCAGTTCTTC.